The TCR beta chain described here comes from a study of T cell clonality in common variable immunodeficiency (dated by TCRdb to the mid-2010s). This clone appeared a few times. It lacks a known antigen. The observed sequence ends 3 residues before the CDR3 terminus, with the missing tail filled in from the germline J gene. For sequencing input, CVID and control samples contributed equivalent amounts of genomic DNA. For every sample, a 60 bp segment covering the rearranged TCRbeta CDR3 region was amplified and then sequenced. The immunoSEQ assay, a bias-corrected multiplex PCR combined with high-throughput sequencing, was used for TCRbeta amplification. The paper's data handling went like this. Every unique nucleotide sequence was considered a clone and was annotated with V, D and J genes, copy number and frequency. Sequences were labeled productive if in frame, and non-productive if out of frame or containing stop codons. Clonality was calculated from Shannon's entropy as previously described. The predicted amino acid sequences of productive clones were used to derive mean CDR3 Kyte-Doolittle hydropathy. Hierarchical clustering of scaled V gene usage was performed with the R hclust function using Manhattan distance and complete linkage. To assess clone sharing by CDR3 amino acid sequence, 12 repertoires per group were resampled over 100 rounds. The repertoires were searched for 65 to 80 published EBV-specific and some 240 published CMV-specific TCRbeta sequences. After a couple of CVID samples that produced fewer than 10,000 sequences were dropped from the analysis, 45 or so CVID repertoires remained. TCRdb stores this immuneACCESS table with in-frame sequences only. Part of the clones is absent; in the studies checked, under half of the shortfall reflects unresolved V genes, and no reason is known for the rest. Clonal size and the V and J genes are those of that table, whereas D and trimming came from the DNA. This sample contains 50,000 to 65,000 clones, none of which is a singleton. The top ten clones comprise less than 2% of the sample.

Study-wide findings and limitations: According to the authors, figuring out what caused the increased clonality in CVID would require sequencing the repertoires of T cell subpopulations. CVID TCRbeta sequences reportedly showed fewer deletions and N-nucleotide insertions and lacked highly modified clones with 13 or more V deletions. Differences among patients in the CVID cohort limited the correlations between repertoire features and clinical complications. CVID subjects shared fewer TCRbeta clones with each other than healthy controls did (p < 0.0001). Although equal DNA input was used, an average of approximately 82,000 unique sequences per sample was obtained for controls, compared with some 34,000 for CVID samples. Increased TCRbeta clonality was found in CVID subjects compared with healthy controls (t-test p = 0.018), with the increase being most characteristic of about a third of subjects.

Predominantly Caucasian heritage was noted among both the CVID patients and the healthy controls. Heparinized peripheral whole blood samples of roughly 5 to 8.5 ml were obtained from each donor. Genomic DNA from adults with common variable immune deficiency (CVID) and from healthy adult controls was the source for sequencing TCRbeta CDR3 repertoires. The control group comprised some 22 healthy adult volunteers, roughly 12 female and roughly ten male, aged about 20 to 70 years with a mean age of around 32. To isolate peripheral blood mononuclear cells, diluted blood was subjected to density centrifugation over Hypaque 1077 or Ficoll-Paque. Genomic DNA was obtained from unsorted mononuclear cells through either Qiagen column purification or a centrifugation-based method. V lost 1 base and J lost 4 bases, and the count of bases not matched to a germline gene is 5. The CDR3 measures 15 amino acids from cysteine to phenylalanine. Shown are 36 bases from within the CDR3, in frame from base 1. CDR1 and CDR2, looked up from the germline V gene (reference sequence), are MNHEY and SMNVEV.

The sequence came from a person aged 18 to 75 in good health. In this chain, TRBV27 is recombined with TRBJ2-7, with 9 bases matching TRBD2. Material for sequencing was peripheral blood mononuclear cells. Here the CDR3 is given as CASSLFLAGLYEQYF. The CDR3 DNA, read in part, is TGTGCCAGCAGTTTATTTCTAGCGGGATTATACGAG.